This T cell receptor (beta chain) was obtained from a study of regulatory T cells in long-lasting Graves disease. Points from the study as a whole: The TCR repertoire of persistent Graves' patients was less diverse than that of newly diagnosed ones.

The time point was: persistent/refractory GD, antithyroid drugs over 5 years with positive TRAb. PBMC-extracted RNA yielded the TCR library. Construction of TCR beta libraries relied on iRepertoire HTBI primers and on Arm-PCR targeting CDR3 regions. MiXCR, applied by TCRdb to the multiplex PCR reads, yields one record per CDR3 protein. The data hold about 660,000 distinct CDR3 sequences, with around 30% observed a single time. This clonotype was recorded many times. Its cognate antigen is unknown. From germline, CDR1 is MNHEY and CDR2 SVGAGI. Trimming cost V 4 bases and J 7 bases, with 13 bases left between them. The CDR3 is 13 residues long.

The chain carries TRBV6-5 and TRBJ1-1, with D hard to call. The clonotype comes from a female donor with Graves disease. Sequenced here: peripheral blood mononuclear cells (PBMCs), sampled when the disease was refractory, from a patient treated with antithyroid drugs. The CDR3 loop reads CASSFGPLGEAFF. The CDR3, as DNA: TGTGCCAGCAGTTTCGGGCCTCTCGGTGAAGCTTTCTTT.